The next 10 T cell receptor beta chains were all read from a single sample in a study of blood T cells in healthy people across ages. A second 7 to 11 cycle PCR used barcoded and J-beta primers. TCRdb itself ran the 5' RACE reads through MiXCR, one entry per CDR3 protein. There are about 830,000 distinct CDR3 sequences in the sample; approximately 59% occur only once, and around a quarter lies in the top ten. Sequenced input: blood. The receptors shown here come from a man aged 25-40 years in good health.

The J gene is TRBJ2-7, the V gene TRBV6-2 or TRBV6-3; tentatively, D is TRBD2 (6 bases). V gave up 2 bases and J gave up 5 bases, with 10 bases separating them. CDR3 length: 13 amino acids. CDR1 and CDR2 (germline): MNHEY, SVGEGT. The CDR3 bases are TGTGCCAGCAGTTACGGGGGGTCCCACGAGCAGTACTTC. It specifies CASSYGGSHEQYF.

The V call is TRBV5-1, the J call TRBJ1-6, with D unclear. Germline values: CDR1 SGHRS, CDR2 YFSETQ. V shed 5 bases and J shed 0 bases, with 12 bases lying between them. CDR3 size: 16 residues. The CDR3, as DNA: TGCGCCAGCAGGGATTCTATGAGCTCCTATAATTCACCCCTCCACTTT. It yields the protein CASRDSMSSYNSPLHF.

This clonotype came up a few times. The chain is built from TRBV9 and TRBJ1-4; tentatively, D is TRBD1 (5 bases). Trimming shortened V by 0 bases and J by 2 bases, and 8 bases separated the two germline ends. CDR1 and CDR2 from the germline V gene are SGDLS and YYNGEE. The CDR3 is made up of 15 amino acids. The CDR3 loop is CASSVVGGTNEKLFF. DNA of the CDR3: TGTGCCAGCAGCGTAGTGGGGGGGACTAATGAAAAACTGTTTTTT.

This clonotype was found a few times. The chain is built from TRBV20-1 and TRBJ2-5, with 9 bases lining up with TRBD1. Germline trimming cut 4 bases from V and 2 bases from J; bases unmatched to any gene: 2. Germline V gives CDR1 DFQATT, CDR2 SNEGSKA (reference sequence). The CDR3 covers 13 residues. Written as DNA, the CDR3 is TGCAGTGCTACGACAGGGGGACAAGAGACCCAGTACTTC. It translates to CSATTGGQETQYF.

The chain joins TRBV6-6 to TRBJ1-2; perhaps TRBD1 as D (6 bases). Germline V gives CDR1 MNHNY, CDR2 SVGAGI (reference sequence). Trimming removed 6 bases at V and 4 bases at J, with 15 bases between. The CDR3 length is 14 residues. The CDR3: CASSLRGGPYGYTF. CDR3 nucleotide sequence: TGTGCCAGCAGCCTTCGGGGGGGCCCCTATGGCTACACCTTC.

The chain links TRBV5-1 to TRBJ2-1; TRBD2 aligns across 8 bases. Trimming at V came to 2 bases and at J to 5 bases, leaving 9 bases not matched to a gene. This CDR3 region has 16 residues. CDR1 and CDR2 (germline): SGHRS, YFSETQ. CDR3 DNA sequence: TGCGCCAGCAGCTTCACTAGCGGCCTTGGGGACAATGAGCAGTTCTTC. It codes for CASSFTSGLGDNEQFF.

The chain recombines TRBV5-6 with TRBJ1-2, with 12 bases aligning to TRBD1. Per the germline V gene, CDR1 is SGHDT and CDR2 is YYEEEE. The junction had 10 bases not matched to a gene; V was cut back by 6 bases and J by 4 bases. The CDR3 is made up of 16 amino acids. The CDR3 bases are TGTGCCAGCACCCAAACCGGGACAGGGGGCATCTATGGCTACACCTTC. This codes for CASTQTGTGGIYGYTF. The whole variable domain, filled in from reference TRBV5-6 and TRBJ1-2, reads DAGVTQSPTHLIKTRGQQVTLRCSPKSGHDTVSWYQQALGQGPQFIFQYYEEEERQRGNFPDRFSGHQFPNYSSELNVNALLLGDSALYLCASTQTGTGGIYGYTFGSGTRLTVV.

This chain joins TRBV20-1 and TRBJ2-3; a possible D gene is TRBD2 (5 bases). The CDR3 has 14 residues. CDR1 is DFQATT and CDR2 is SNEGSKA in the germline V gene (reference sequence). The V end lost 4 bases, the J end lost 2 bases, and 13 bases lay between the germline ends. CDR3 DNA sequence: TGCAGTGCTATTACCGAGGGTTCCACAGATACGCAGTATTTT. Residues: CSAITEGSTDTQYF.

The DNA of the CDR3 is TGTGCCAGCTCCCTGAGGGACGGTTCCACCTACGAGCAGTACTTC. Amino acid sequence: CASSLRDGSTYEQYF. The rearrangement links TRBV6-2 or TRBV6-3 to TRBJ2-7; either TRBD1 or TRBD2 may fit D (5 bases each). CDR3 length: 15 residues. CDR1 is MNHEY, CDR2 SVGEGT, per germline. V was cut by 8 bases and J by 2 bases, with 19 bases left in between.

J is TRBJ2-3 and V is TRBV2; no reliable D call. This CDR3 is 13 amino acids long. V was clipped by 1 base and J by 4 bases, with 6 bases between them. Per germline, CDR1 SNHLY and CDR2 FYNNEI. The CDR3, as DNA: TGTGCCAGCAGTGAAGTTGCTGCAGATACGCAGTATTTT. Protein: CASSEVAADTQYF.